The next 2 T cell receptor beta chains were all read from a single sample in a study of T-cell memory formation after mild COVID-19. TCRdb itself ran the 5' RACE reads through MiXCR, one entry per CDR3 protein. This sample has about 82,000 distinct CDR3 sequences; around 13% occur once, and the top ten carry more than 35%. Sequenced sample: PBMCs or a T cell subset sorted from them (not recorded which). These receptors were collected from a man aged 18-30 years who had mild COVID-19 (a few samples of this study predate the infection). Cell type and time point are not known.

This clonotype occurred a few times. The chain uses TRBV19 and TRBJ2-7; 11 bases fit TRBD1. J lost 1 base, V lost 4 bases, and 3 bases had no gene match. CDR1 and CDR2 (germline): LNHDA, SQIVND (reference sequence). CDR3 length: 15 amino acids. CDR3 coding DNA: TGTGCCAGTAGTAGAGGGACAGGGGGATCCTACGAGCAGTACTTC. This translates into CASSRGTGGSYEQYF. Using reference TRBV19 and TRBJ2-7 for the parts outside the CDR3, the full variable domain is DGGITQSPKYLFRKEGQNVTLSCEQNLNHDAMYWYRQDPGQGLRLIYYSQIVNDFQKGDIAEGYSVSREKKESFPLTVTSAQKNPTAFYLCASSRGTGGSYEQYFGPGTRLTVT.

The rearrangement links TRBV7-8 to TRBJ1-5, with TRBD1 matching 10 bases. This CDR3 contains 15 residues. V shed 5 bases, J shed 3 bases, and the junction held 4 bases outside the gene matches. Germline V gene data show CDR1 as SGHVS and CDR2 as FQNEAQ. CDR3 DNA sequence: TGTGCCAGCAGCCCAGGGACAGGGGCCAATCAGCCCCAGCATTTT. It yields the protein CASSPGTGANQPQHF.